Detailed here is one T cell receptor (beta chain). Its antigen remains unknown. The data were taken from a study of a mutant IDH1 vaccine in newly diagnosed glioma. Across the study: Scheduled for weeks 1, 3, 5, 7, 11, 15, 19 and 23, eight vaccinations were given to patients. Standard pretreatment was either radiotherapy, temozolomide, or, for most, radiochemotherapy with temozolomide. Treated patients showed a male proportion of around 62%, a female proportion of roughly 40%, and a mean age of roughly 40 years.

The CDR3 has 13 amino acids. Germline V gene sequence: CDR1 GTSNPN, CDR2 SVGIG (reference sequence). The V end lost 7 bases, the J end lost 4 bases, and 16 bases lay between the germline ends. This table comes from immunoSEQ multiplex PCR, and its TCRdb copy is limited to in-frame clones, with some not included. The sample carries approximately 37,000 clones, around 74% recorded once. Time point reported: week 23, last vaccination. Vaccination comprised doses that each held 300 ug of mutant IDH1 20-mer peptide, plus topical imiquimod. Donors had new WHO grade 3 or 4 IDH1-mutant, ATRX-lost astrocytomas.

J is TRBJ1-2 and V is TRBV30, with D perhaps matching TRBD1 (5 bases). The sequence came from a man in his fifties or sixties with glioma. Sequencing used PBMCs, obtained from a glioma patient whose treatment included an IDH1 peptide vaccine. CDR3 coding DNA: TGTGCCTTGACAGTGGACCGGCTCTATGGCTACACCTTC. This translates into CALTVDRLYGYTF.